A selection of T cell receptor beta chains follows, all from one sample in a study of human T cells and chemical hapten exposure. TCRdb recomputed calls from the RACE reads with MiXCR, one row per CDR3 protein. Here the sample spans some 380,000 distinct CDR3 sequences, roughly 4.8% being singletons. The input for sequencing was whole blood, taken in connection with sensitization to the hapten diphenylcyclopropenone (DPC). The source of these receptors is a woman between 45 and 65 years old with alopecia areata. Some clones in this sample may be carry-over from other donors' samples. Each CDR3 is given with its conserved first and last residue. D genes are given only for firm matches. Some rows mark clone size as missing; the rest say once, few, many or name a class of expanded clone.

V	J	D	size	CDR3	DNA
TRBV28	TRBJ2-5	.	many	CASLQGDQETQYF	TGTGCCAGTTTACAGGGCGATCAAGAGACCCAGTACTTC
TRBV15	TRBJ2-1	.	few	CATSREGVGSNEQFF	TGTGCCACCAGCAGAGAGGGGGTTGGGAGCAATGAGCAGTTCTTC
TRBV7-2	TRBJ2-1	TRBD2	many	CASSPALLLAGAEQFF	TGTGCCAGCAGCCCCGCCCTCCTTCTAGCGGGGGCTGAGCAGTTCTTC
TRBV9	TRBJ1-6	TRBD1	few	CASSPRTGGINSPLHF	TGTGCCAGCAGCCCAAGGACAGGGGGAATCAATTCACCCCTCCACTTT
TRBV7-8	TRBJ2-3	TRBD2	many	CASSFLAGGRKDTQYF	TGTGCCAGCAGCTTCCTAGCGGGGGGGAGGAAAGATACGCAGTATTTT
TRBV3-1	TRBJ1-6	TRBD1	few	CASSPTGGSSPLHF	TGTGCCAGCAGCCCAACAGGGGGAAGTTCACCCCTCCACTTT
TRBV3-1	TRBJ1-4	.	many	CASSHPNEKLFF	TGTGCCAGCAGCCATCCGAATGAAAAACTGTTTTTT
TRBV7-9	TRBJ1-4	TRBD1	many	CASSTGTGGNEKLFF	TGTGCCAGCAGCACGGGGACAGGCGGAAATGAAAAACTGTTTTTT
TRBV20-1	TRBJ2-3	.	.	CSAREAGMGTDTQYF	TGCAGTGCTAGAGAGGCGGGGATGGGGACAGATACGCAGTATTTT
TRBV9	TRBJ2-5	TRBD1	few	CASSVGTGAQGETQYF	TGTGCCAGCAGCGTTGGGACAGGGGCACAGGGAGAGACCCAGTACTTC
TRBV6-2/TRBV6-3	TRBJ2-5	.	many	CASLAGDETQYF	TGTGCCAGCTTAGCAGGGGATGAGACCCAGTACTTC
TRBV20-1	TRBJ2-1	TRBD2	.	CSARQAGGPYNEQFF	TGCAGTGCTAGACAGGCGGGGGGGCCCTACAATGAGCAGTTCTTC
TRBV20-1	TRBJ1-5	.	many	CSARVQVTGNNQPQHF	TGCAGTGCTAGAGTCCAAGTCACGGGGAATAATCAGCCCCAGCATTTT
TRBV28	TRBJ2-3	TRBD2	many	CASRQVRESTDTQYF	TGTGCCAGCAGACAGGTGCGGGAGAGCACAGATACGCAGTATTTT
TRBV28	TRBJ1-1	.	many	CASSFGELNTEAFF	TGTGCCAGCAGTTTTGGGGAGTTGAACACTGAAGCTTTCTTT
TRBV21-1	TRBJ1-1	.	few	CAGLGPNTEAFF	TGTGCCGGTCTGGGACCCAACACTGAAGCTTTCTTT
TRBV29-1	TRBJ1-1	.	many	CSVRQNTEAFF	TGCAGTGTACGACAGAACACTGAAGCTTTCTTT
TRBV28	TRBJ2-4	.	many	CASSLTSQGINKNIQYF	TGTGCCAGCAGTTTAACGTCCCAAGGGATAAACAAAAACATTCAGTACTTC
TRBV7-9	TRBJ2-6	.	many	CASPGPGVLTF	TGTGCCAGCCCGGGGCCGGGCGTCCTGACTTTC
TRBV4-1	TRBJ1-5	.	many	CASSQDGDRPLNQPQHF	TGCGCCAGCAGCCAAGATGGAGACAGGCCACTCAATCAGCCCCAGCATTTT
TRBV20-1	TRBJ2-1	TRBD2	few	CSARDPGTNPNEQFF	TGCAGTGCTAGAGATCCCGGGACTAACCCCAATGAGCAGTTCTTC
TRBV25-1	TRBJ1-4	.	many	CASSEGSLNEKLFF	TGTGCCAGCAGTGAGGGCAGTCTTAATGAAAAACTGTTTTTT
TRBV7-3	TRBJ2-2	.	many	CASSPSTRNTGELFF	TGTGCCAGCAGCCCCTCGACTAGGAACACCGGGGAGCTGTTTTTT
TRBV20-1	TRBJ1-1	TRBD1	many	CSAWTGSTEAFF	TGCAGTGCTTGGACAGGGAGCACTGAAGCTTTCTTT
TRBV5-5	TRBJ2-2	.	.	CASSWVAVNTGELFF	TGTGCCAGCAGCTGGGTAGCGGTGAACACCGGGGAGCTGTTTTTT
TRBV29-1	TRBJ2-7	.	few	CSVESRDEQYF	TGCAGCGTCGAATCCAGGGACGAGCAGTACTTC
TRBV7-9	TRBJ2-7	.	many	CASSSPGRYEQYF	TGTGCCAGCAGCTCACCGGGGAGGTACGAGCAGTACTTC
TRBV12-3/TRBV12-4	TRBJ1-2	TRBD1	.	CASSPGTGFNYGYTF	TGTGCCAGCAGCCCCGGGACAGGGTTTAACTATGGCTACACCTTC
TRBV6-2/TRBV6-3	TRBJ2-7	TRBD2	many	CASSFGTNSYEQYF	TGTGCCAGCAGTTTCGGGACTAACTCCTACGAGCAGTACTTC
TRBV12-3/TRBV12-4	TRBJ1-1	.	few	CASSLRGGWTEAFF	TGTGCCAGCAGTTTGAGGGGGGGGTGGACTGAAGCTTTCTTT
TRBV28	TRBJ1-2	.	many	CASSVYYGYTF	TGTGCCAGCAGTGTATACTATGGCTACACCTTC
TRBV29-1	TRBJ1-2	.	.	CSVGSGYTF	TGCAGCGTGGGCTCTGGCTACACCTTC
TRBV20-1	TRBJ1-1	TRBD1	many	CSARGTGGTTEAFF	TGCAGTGCTAGAGGGACAGGGGGCACCACTGAAGCTTTCTTT
TRBV20-1	TRBJ1-1	.	many	CSATDGPTEAFF	TGCAGTGCTACAGACGGGCCCACTGAAGCTTTCTTT
TRBV3-1	TRBJ2-1	TRBD2	many	CASRPSGTSGEQFF	TGTGCCAGCAGGCCCTCCGGGACTAGCGGTGAGCAGTTCTTC
TRBV27	TRBJ1-5	TRBD1	many	CASSLSGTGMQPQHF	TGTGCCAGCAGTTTATCGGGGACAGGGATGCAGCCCCAGCATTTT
TRBV29-1	TRBJ1-4	.	many	CSVASGQGEKLFF	TGCAGCGTTGCGTCCGGGCAGGGTGAAAAACTGTTTTTT
TRBV29-1	TRBJ1-2	TRBD1	many	CSVEAPGGRGYTF	TGCAGCGTTGAGGCCCCAGGGGGACGTGGCTACACCTTC
TRBV12-3/TRBV12-4	TRBJ2-3	.	many	CASSLARTDTQYF	TGTGCCAGCAGCTTAGCTAGGACAGATACGCAGTATTTT
TRBV9	TRBJ2-1	TRBD2	many	CASSVTGLAGYNEQFF	TGTGCCAGCAGCGTAACGGGACTAGCGGGGTACAATGAGCAGTTCTTC
TRBV6-5	TRBJ2-1	.	many	CASSYDTTDNEQFF	TGTGCCAGCAGTTACGATACGACAGACAATGAGCAGTTCTTC
TRBV5-1	TRBJ1-2	TRBD1	many	CASSSLPGQGGGYTF	TGCGCCAGCAGCTCCCTCCCGGGACAGGGGGGAGGCTACACCTTC
TRBV20-1	TRBJ1-3	.	few	CSARELGNTIYF	TGCAGTGCTAGAGAGCTTGGAAACACCATATATTTT
TRBV6-5	TRBJ2-7	.	.	CASRPQNHPYEQYF	TGTGCCAGCAGACCCCAAAATCACCCCTACGAGCAGTACTTC
TRBV5-1	TRBJ1-4	.	many	CASSLSGNEVEKLFF	TGCGCCAGCAGCTTGAGTGGGAATGAGGTTGAAAAACTGTTTTTT
TRBV21-1	TRBJ1-3	.	many	CASSPRGPGEPSGNTIYF	TGTGCCAGCAGCCCAAGGGGGCCAGGGGAGCCCTCTGGAAACACCATATATTTT
TRBV24-1	TRBJ2-6	.	few	CATSDSRTELLEGANVLTF	TGTGCCACCAGTGATTCCCGGACTGAGTTATTGGAGGGGGCCAACGTCCTGACTTTC
TRBV5-6	TRBJ1-4	TRBD1	.	CASSLPGQGGEKLFF	TGTGCCAGCAGCTTACCCGGACAGGGAGGAGAAAAACTGTTTTTT
TRBV6-5	TRBJ2-7	TRBD2	.	CASSLRTSGGKYEQYF	TGTGCCAGCAGTCTTCGGACTAGCGGGGGGAAGTACGAGCAGTACTTC
TRBV27	TRBJ1-4	.	many	CASSLSPGVGKLFF	TGTGCCAGCAGTTTATCCCCAGGGGTGGGAAAACTGTTTTTT
TRBV6-1	TRBJ2-5	.	many	CASSDPWVGTRQETQYF	TGTGCCAGCAGTGATCCATGGGTCGGGACTCGTCAGGAGACCCAGTACTTC
TRBV2	TRBJ1-1	.	few	CASSDGRPNTEAFF	TGTGCCAGCAGTGACGGACGGCCGAACACTGAAGCTTTCTTT